This T cell receptor beta chain derives from a study of blood T cell repertoires in COVID-19. Study-level information: Samples representing acute and convalescent COVID-19 were sourced from the United States, Italy and Spain.

TCRdb's copy holds only in-frame clones and misses some; the assay was immunoSEQ multiplex PCR. The sample lists tens of thousands of clones, around 90% occurring once. Trimming removed 0 bases from V and 6 bases from J; junction bases left unmatched: 2. Germline V gives CDR1 SGHDT, CDR2 YYEEEE. This CDR3 has 13 amino acids. The chain uses TRBV5-6 and TRBJ2-7; 8 bases are a match to TRBD2. Input material: peripheral blood. The clonotype originates from a man over 45 with acute or convalescent COVID-19. CDR3 residues: CASSLVRGGEQYF. As DNA, the CDR3 is TGTGCCAGCAGCTTGGTTCGGGGGGGCGAGCAGTACTTC.